Below are 7 T cell receptor beta chains sequenced from a single sample in a study of blood T cell repertoires in COVID-19 (TCRdb year 2020). Preparation of the library involved the immunoSEQ multiplex PCR assay. Imported from immuneACCESS, the table was reduced by TCRdb to in-frame sequences with V and J called. These copies leave out some clones; in studies compared against another copy, an unresolved V gene accounts for under half, and the cause of the remainder is not known. Within this sample are 100,000 to 150,000 clones, with nearly 90% of them counted one time only. Clones ranked in the top ten supply about 1% of the sample. Specimen: peripheral blood. The receptors stem from a woman of 80 years or more with acute or convalescent COVID-19.

This clone turned up a few times. The rearrangement links TRBV5-1 to TRBJ1-1; D is uncertain. Trimming took 3 bases from V and 1 from J, leaving 13 bases between them. The V gene's germline CDR1 is SGHRS and CDR2 YFSETQ. CDR3 length: 15 residues. CDR3 residues: CASSWSSRGNTEAFF. CDR3 coding DNA: TGCGCCAGCAGCTGGAGTTCGCGGGGGAACACTGAAGCTTTCTTT.

DNA for the CDR3: TGTGCCGCAGGGAGGGTCGGGGAGCTGTTTTTT. It yields the protein CAAGRVGELFF. The chain has TRBV3-1 (or the pseudogene TRBV3-2) and TRBJ2-2, with TRBD2 identical over 7 bases. This CDR3 comprises 11 residues. Germline CDR1 and CDR2: LGHDT and YNNKEL (reference sequence). Germline trimming cut 11 bases from V and 7 bases from J; bases unmatched to any gene: 4.

The V and J genes are TRBV9 and TRBJ2-3; D is perhaps TRBD1 (6 bases). Trimming removed 7 bases from V and 3 bases from J, with 18 bases in between. CDR3 length: 15 residues. Germline V gene sequence: CDR1 SGDLS, CDR2 YYNGEE. Written as DNA, the CDR3 is TGTGCCAGCTCCCCTACAGGGCTAGGGACAGATACGCAGTATTTT. It translates to CASSPTGLGTDTQYF. Looking up the rest from reference TRBV9 and TRBJ2-3 gives the full variable domain: DSGVTQTPKHLITATGQRVTLRCSPRSGDLSVYWYQQSLDQGLQFLIQYYNGEERAKGNILERFSAQQFPDLHSELNLSSLELGDSALYFCASSPTGLGTDTQYFGPGTRLTVL.

This chain joins TRBV20-1 and TRBJ1-1; D ambiguous. The length of the CDR3 is 11 residues. The germline V and J ends were trimmed by 6 bases and 5 bases, with 10 bases remaining between them. Germline V gene data show CDR1 as DFQATT and CDR2 as SNEGSKA (reference sequence). The CDR3 nucleotides are TGCAGTGCAAGGACGGGGACTGAAGCTTTCTTT. Encoded protein: CSARTGTEAFF.

The chain joins TRBV7-2 to TRBJ1-6; TRBD1 matches at 7 bases. This CDR3 is built from 16 residues. V lost 2 bases and J lost 6; bases outside the gene matches: 7. The germline V gene has CDR1 SGHTA and CDR2 FQGNSA. The CDR3: CASSLYPGQFNSPLHF. CDR3 DNA sequence: TGTGCCAGCAGCTTATATCCGGGACAGTTTAATTCACCCCTCCACTTT.

The chain is built from TRBV10-2 and TRBJ1-6; 7 bases fit TRBD1. The CDR3 extends over 14 amino acids. Germline CDR1 is WSHSY and CDR2 is SAAADI. Losses at the gene ends were 6 bases for V and 15 bases for J; bases not matched to a gene: 14. Here the CDR3 DNA reads TGCGCCAGCAGAGGGACAGCCCGATTTGAGGTCCTCCACTTT. As protein: CASRGTARFEVLHF.

DNA for the CDR3: TGCGCCAGCAGCCAAGGGGTGGGGGGAGGCTCCTACGAGCAGTACTTC. This encodes CASSQGVGGGSYEQYF. The chain couples TRBV4-3 to TRBJ2-7, with D perhaps matching TRBD2 (6 bases). This CDR3 region has 16 residues. The germline V gene encodes CDR1 LGHNA and CDR2 YSLEER. Between the trimmed V and J ends, which lost 1 base and 0 bases, there was a span of 13 bases.